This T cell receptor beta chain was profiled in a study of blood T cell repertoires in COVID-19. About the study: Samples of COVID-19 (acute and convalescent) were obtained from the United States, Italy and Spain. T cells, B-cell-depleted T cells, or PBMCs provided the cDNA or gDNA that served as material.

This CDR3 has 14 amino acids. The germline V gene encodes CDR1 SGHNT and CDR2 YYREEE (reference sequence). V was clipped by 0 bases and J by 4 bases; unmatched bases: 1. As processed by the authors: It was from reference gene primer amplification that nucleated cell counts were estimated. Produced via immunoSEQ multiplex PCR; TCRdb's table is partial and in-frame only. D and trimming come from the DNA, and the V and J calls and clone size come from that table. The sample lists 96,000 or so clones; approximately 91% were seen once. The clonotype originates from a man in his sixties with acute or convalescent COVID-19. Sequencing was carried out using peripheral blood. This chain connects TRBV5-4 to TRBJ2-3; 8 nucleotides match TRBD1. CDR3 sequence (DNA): TGTGCCAGCAGCTTGGGCAGGGGGCCAGATACGCAGTATTTT. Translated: CASSLGRGPDTQYF.